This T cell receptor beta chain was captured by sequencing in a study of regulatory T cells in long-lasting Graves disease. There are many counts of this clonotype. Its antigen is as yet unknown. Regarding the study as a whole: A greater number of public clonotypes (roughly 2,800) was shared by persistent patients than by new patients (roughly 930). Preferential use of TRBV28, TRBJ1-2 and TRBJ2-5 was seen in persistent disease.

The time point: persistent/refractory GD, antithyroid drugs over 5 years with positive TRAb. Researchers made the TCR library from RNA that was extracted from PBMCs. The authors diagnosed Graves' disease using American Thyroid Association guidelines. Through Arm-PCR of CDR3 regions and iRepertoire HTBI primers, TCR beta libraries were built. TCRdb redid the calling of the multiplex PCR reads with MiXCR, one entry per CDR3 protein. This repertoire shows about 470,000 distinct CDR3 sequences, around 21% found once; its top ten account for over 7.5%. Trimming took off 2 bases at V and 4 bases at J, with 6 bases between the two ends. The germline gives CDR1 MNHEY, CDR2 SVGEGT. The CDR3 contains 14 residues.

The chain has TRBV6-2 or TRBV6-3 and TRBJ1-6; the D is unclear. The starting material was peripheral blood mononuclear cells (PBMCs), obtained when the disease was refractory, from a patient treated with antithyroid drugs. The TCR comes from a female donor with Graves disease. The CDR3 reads CASSYEGYNSPLHF. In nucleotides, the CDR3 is TGTGCCAGCAGTTACGAGGGATATAATTCACCCCTCCACTTT.